This T cell receptor (beta chain) was profiled in a study of blood T cells in healthy people across ages. Study observations and caveats: Whereas aged donors had fewer naive CD4+ cells, long-lived donors had more of them and higher diversity. A conclusive naive versus antigen-experienced comparison was prevented by the unsorted PBMCs.

Primed by a sample-barcoded 5' primer and a J-beta primer mix, a second PCR proceeded for about 7 to 11 cycles. TCRdb independently ran MiXCR on the 5' RACE reads; one entry per CDR3 protein. The table includes some 1.6 million distinct CDR3 sequences, roughly 32% detected once. Germline-derived CDR1 and CDR2 are SGDLS and YYNGEE. The CDR3 contains 14 residues. A remark on this clonotype: As yet, its antigen is unknown. One end of the junction fails to match germline, which may point to a read error.

Per sample, extraction of total RNA gave at least 5.5 micrograms in every case. J is TRBJ2-5 and V is TRBV9; maybe TRBD2 (6 bases). The TCR sequence derives from a woman aged 30 to 39 in good health. Sequenced input: blood. The chain's CDR3 is CASGVGTFQETQYF. CDR3 in DNA: TGTGCCAGCGGCGTAGGGACTTTCCAAGAGACCCAGTACTTC.